The rows below give T cell receptor beta chains drawn from one sample of a study of vaccination effects on CD4 cells after COVID-19. The method was immunoSEQ multiplex PCR; TCRdb's version includes in-frame clones alone and lacks a portion of them. Of fewer than 85,000 clones listed, about four fifths are singletons. Their antigen targets remain unknown. This specimen consisted of CD4+ T cells from PBMCs cultured with SARS-CoV-2 spike peptides, obtained before COVID-19 vaccination. These receptors originate from a human donor who received a COVID-19 vaccine. The CDR3 runs from the conserved cysteine through the conserved F or W. Fields, in order: J gene, V gene, D gene, CDR3 DNA, CDR3 protein. D genes are given only for firm matches.

j_call: TRBJ2-5
v_call: TRBV7-2
d_call: -
cdr3_nt: TGTGCCAGCAGCTACCGACAGACTTACCAAGAGACCCAGTACTTC
cdr3_aa: CASSYRQTYQETQYF

j_call: TRBJ1-1
v_call: TRBV18
d_call: -
cdr3_nt: TGTGCCAGCTCACCAGCCACTGGCACTGAAGCTTTCTTT
cdr3_aa: CASSPATGTEAFF

j_call: TRBJ1-2
v_call: TRBV4-3
d_call: TRBD1
cdr3_nt: TGCGCCAGCAGCCAAGAACGGGACAGTAACTATGGCTACACCTTC
cdr3_aa: CASSQERDSNYGYTF

j_call: TRBJ1-3
v_call: TRBV19
d_call: -
cdr3_nt: TGTGCCAGTAGGGACCGCTTACTTGGAAACACCATATATTTT
cdr3_aa: CASRDRLLGNTIYF

j_call: TRBJ2-1
v_call: TRBV6-1
d_call: -
cdr3_nt: TGTGCCAGCAGTGAACAGGATCCCTACAATGAGCAGTTCTTC
cdr3_aa: CASSEQDPYNEQFF

j_call: TRBJ1-1
v_call: TRBV7-9
d_call: -
cdr3_nt: TGTGCCAGCAGCTTTGGGAACACTGAAGCTTTCTTT
cdr3_aa: CASSFGNTEAFF

j_call: TRBJ1-2
v_call: TRBV6-5
d_call: -
cdr3_nt: TGTGCCAGCAGTCCTGTGGGCGGCTACCTCTATGGCTACACCTTC
cdr3_aa: CASSPVGGYLYGYTF

j_call: TRBJ1-2
v_call: TRBV5-5
d_call: TRBD1
cdr3_nt: TGTGCCAGCAGCACTCGTCCAGGGGACAGGTACTATGGCTACACCTTC
cdr3_aa: CASSTRPGDRYYGYTF

j_call: TRBJ1-1
v_call: TRBV6-6
d_call: TRBD1
cdr3_nt: TGTGCCAGCAGTTACCAGGGGGGGGGAACTGAAGCTTTCTTT
cdr3_aa: CASSYQGGGTEAFF

j_call: TRBJ2-3
v_call: TRBV5-8
d_call: TRBD2
cdr3_nt: TGTGCCAGCAGCCGGGGGGCAGATACGCAGTATTTT
cdr3_aa: CASSRGADTQYF

j_call: TRBJ2-3
v_call: TRBV3-1/TRBV3-2
d_call: TRBD2
cdr3_nt: TGTGCCAGCAGCCAAGTCGTTAGCGGGGGGGGAAGGGATACGCAGTATTTT
cdr3_aa: CASSQVVSGGGRDTQYF